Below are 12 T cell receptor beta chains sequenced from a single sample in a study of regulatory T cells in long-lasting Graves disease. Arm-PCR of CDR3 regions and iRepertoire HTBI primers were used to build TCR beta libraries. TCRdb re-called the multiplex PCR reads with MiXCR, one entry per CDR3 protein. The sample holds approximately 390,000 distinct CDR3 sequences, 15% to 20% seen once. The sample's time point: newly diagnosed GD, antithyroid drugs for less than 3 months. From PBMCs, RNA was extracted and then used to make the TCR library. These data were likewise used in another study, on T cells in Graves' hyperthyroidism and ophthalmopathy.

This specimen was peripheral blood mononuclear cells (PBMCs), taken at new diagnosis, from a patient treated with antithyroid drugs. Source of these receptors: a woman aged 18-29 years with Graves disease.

The CDR3 region is CASSSWGLAGETWEQYF. The DNA for the CDR3 is TGTGCCAGCAGCTCCTGGGGACTAGCGGGAGAGACGTGGGAGCAGTACTTC. The V and J genes are TRBV11-2 and TRBJ2-7, with TRBD2 matching 14 bases. Trimming took 4 bases from V and 7 from J; bases not matched to a gene: 12. Germline V lookup: CDR1 SGHAT, CDR2 FQNNGV. The CDR3 contains 17 residues.

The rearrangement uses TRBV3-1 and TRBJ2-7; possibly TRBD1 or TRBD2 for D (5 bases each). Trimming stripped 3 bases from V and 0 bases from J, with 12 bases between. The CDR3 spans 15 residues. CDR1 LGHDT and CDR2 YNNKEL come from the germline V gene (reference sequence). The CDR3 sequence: CASSQARGSSYEQYF. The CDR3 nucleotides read TGTGCCAGCAGCCAGGCGAGGGGCAGCTCCTACGAGCAGTACTTC.

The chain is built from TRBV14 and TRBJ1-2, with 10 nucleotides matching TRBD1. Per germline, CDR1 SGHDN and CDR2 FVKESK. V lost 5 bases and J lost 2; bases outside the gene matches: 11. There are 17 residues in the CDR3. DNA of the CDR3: TGTGCCAGCAGCTTCAAGGCCGGGACAGGGGAAAACTATGGCTACACCTTC. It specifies CASSFKAGTGENYGYTF.

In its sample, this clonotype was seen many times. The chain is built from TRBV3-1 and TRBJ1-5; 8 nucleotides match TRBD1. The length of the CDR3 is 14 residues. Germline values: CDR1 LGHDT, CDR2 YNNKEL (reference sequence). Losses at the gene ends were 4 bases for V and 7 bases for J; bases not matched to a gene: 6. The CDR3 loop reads CASSRQGARQPQHF. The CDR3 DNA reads TGTGCCAGCAGCCGTCAGGGGGCACGACAGCCCCAGCATTTT.

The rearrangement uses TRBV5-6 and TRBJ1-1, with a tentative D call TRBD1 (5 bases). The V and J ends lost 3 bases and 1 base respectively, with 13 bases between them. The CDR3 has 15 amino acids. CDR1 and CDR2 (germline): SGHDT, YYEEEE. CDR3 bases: TGTGCCAGCAGCTGGCCCGGGACGGGGAACACTGAAGCTTTCTTT. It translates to CASSWPGTGNTEAFF.

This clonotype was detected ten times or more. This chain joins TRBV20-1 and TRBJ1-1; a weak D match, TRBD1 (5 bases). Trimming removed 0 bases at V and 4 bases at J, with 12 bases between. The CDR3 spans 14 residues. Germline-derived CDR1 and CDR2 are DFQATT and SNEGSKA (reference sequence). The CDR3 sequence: CSARDPGWSTEAFF. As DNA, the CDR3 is TGCAGTGCTAGAGATCCAGGGTGGAGCACTGAAGCTTTCTTT.

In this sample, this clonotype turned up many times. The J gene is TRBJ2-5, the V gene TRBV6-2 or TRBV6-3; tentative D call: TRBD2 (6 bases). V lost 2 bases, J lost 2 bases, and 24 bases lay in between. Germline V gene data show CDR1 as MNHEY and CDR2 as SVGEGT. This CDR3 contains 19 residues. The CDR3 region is CASSYGLSLGPINQETQYF. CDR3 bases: TGTGCCAGCAGTTACGGACTAAGTCTGGGGCCGATTAATCAAGAGACCCAGTACTTC.

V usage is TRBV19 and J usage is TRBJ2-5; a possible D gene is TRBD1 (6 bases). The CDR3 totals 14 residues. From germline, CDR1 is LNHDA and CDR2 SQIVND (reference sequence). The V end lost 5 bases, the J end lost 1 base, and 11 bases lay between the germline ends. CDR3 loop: CASSPRDTQETQYF. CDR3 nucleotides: TGTGCCAGTAGTCCCCGGGACACCCAAGAGACCCAGTACTTC.

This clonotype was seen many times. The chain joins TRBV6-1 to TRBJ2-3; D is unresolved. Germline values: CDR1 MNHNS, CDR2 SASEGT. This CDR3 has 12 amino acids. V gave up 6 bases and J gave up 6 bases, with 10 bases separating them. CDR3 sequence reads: CASSPLEDTQYF. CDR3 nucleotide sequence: TGTGCCAGCAGCCCCCTAGAGGATACGCAGTATTTT.

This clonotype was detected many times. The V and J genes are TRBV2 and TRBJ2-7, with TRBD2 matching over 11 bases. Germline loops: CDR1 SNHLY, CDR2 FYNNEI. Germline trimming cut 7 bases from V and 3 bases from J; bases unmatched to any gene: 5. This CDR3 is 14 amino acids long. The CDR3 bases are TGTGCCAGCAAGAAGGGGACTAGCGGCTACGAGCAGTACTTC. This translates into CASKKGTSGYEQYF.

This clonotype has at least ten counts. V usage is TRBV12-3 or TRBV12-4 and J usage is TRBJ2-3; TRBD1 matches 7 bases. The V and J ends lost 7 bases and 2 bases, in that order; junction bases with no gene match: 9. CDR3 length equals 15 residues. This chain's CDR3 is CASNSGQIYTDTQYF. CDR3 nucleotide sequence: TGTGCCAGCAACTCGGGACAGATATACACAGATACGCAGTATTTT.

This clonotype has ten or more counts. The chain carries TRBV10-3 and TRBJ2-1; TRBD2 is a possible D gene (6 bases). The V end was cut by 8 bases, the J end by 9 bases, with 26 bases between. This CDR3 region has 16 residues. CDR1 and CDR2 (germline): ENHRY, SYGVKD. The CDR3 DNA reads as TGTGCCATCGGAGAAACCGGGACTGATGAGTTTGGTGAGCAGTTCTTC. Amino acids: CAIGETGTDEFGEQFF.